This T cell receptor (beta chain) derives from a study of cytomegalovirus exposure and HLA in healthy donors. General observations from the study: Segments of the TCR beta V type were, in most cases, productive about 87% or about 30% of the time in an earlier analysis. The study designated about 180 TCR beta chains cytomegalovirus-associated. Reported results showed that the classifier diagnosed cytomegalovirus status with high specificity and sensitivity.

The ends lost 5 bases at V and 6 bases at J; junction bases unmatched: 9. Germline loops: CDR1 LGHNA, CDR2 YSLEER. This CDR3 is built from 16 residues. Primers for the PCR totalled 60 Vbeta and 13 Jbeta. TCRdb's table, derived via immunoSEQ multiplex PCR, lists solely in-frame clones and lacks some. The sample includes fewer than 150,000 clones, around 83% of them seen just once. As regards this clone: Antigen: not known.

The rearrangement joins TRBV4-3 to TRBJ2-3; 12 bases are shared with TRBD2. The receptor was derived from a man aged 35-49 years in good health and CMV-seropositive. The sample was PBMCs. This chain's CDR3 is CASSIQLAGGEDTQYF. CDR3 DNA sequence: TGCGCCAGCAGCATACAACTAGCGGGGGGAGAGGATACGCAGTATTTT.